Below are 21 T cell receptor beta chains sequenced from a single sample in a study of vaccination effects on CD4 cells after COVID-19. Antigen specificity for these receptors is unknown. Antigen-specific CD4+ T cells were first expanded with viral peptide pools by the ViraFEST assay and only then sequenced. The culture ran for 10 days before CD4+ T cells were isolated. This individual contracted SARS-CoV-2 between March and December 2020, as verified by PCR. Measured with immunoSEQ multiplex PCR; TCRdb has only the in-frame clones, and not every one. The data show tens of thousands of clones, around 80% seen once. Sequenced material: CD4+ T cells from PBMCs cultured with HIV peptides, taken before COVID-19 vaccination. Subset defined: HIV-1 Nef peptide pool negative control/reference culture. Receptors were obtained from a human donor who had a prior SARS-CoV-2 infection.

V and J are TRBV6-1 and TRBJ1-5; no reliable D call. V lost 2 bases to trimming and J lost 4 bases, with 9 bases between them. Per the germline V gene, CDR1 is MNHNS and CDR2 is SASEGT. This CDR3 is 14 amino acids long. In DNA form, the CDR3 reads TGTGCCAGCAGTGAACGCGGTAGAAATCAGCCCCAGCATTTT. This translates into CASSERGRNQPQHF.

In its sample, this clone was seen a few times. The rearrangement uses TRBV18 and TRBJ1-6; no reliable D call. CDR1 is KGHSH and CDR2 is LQKENI in the germline V gene. The CDR3 totals 14 residues. V lost 3 bases to trimming and J lost 5 bases, with 8 bases between them. This chain's CDR3 is CASSPSRNNSPLHF. The CDR3 nucleotides are TGTGCCAGCTCACCTTCCAGGAATAATTCACCCCTCCACTTT.

The chain uses TRBV6-5 and TRBJ1-2, with D hard to call. V was trimmed by 3 bases and J by 4 bases, leaving 18 bases between them. Germline V gene lookup returns CDR1 MNHEY and CDR2 SVGAGI. The CDR3 totals 16 residues. The CDR3 spells CASSYRQPDFGYGYTF. CDR3 bases: TGTGCCAGCAGTTATCGGCAGCCGGATTTTGGCTATGGCTACACCTTC.

V is TRBV3-1 (or the pseudogene TRBV3-2) and J is TRBJ2-1; a weak D match, TRBD2 (5 bases). There are 15 residues in the CDR3. CDR1 is LGHDT, CDR2 YNNKEL, per germline (reference sequence). The germline V and J ends were trimmed by 0 bases and 4 bases, with 10 bases remaining between them. For the CDR3, the DNA is TGTGCCAGCAGCCAAGATACTAGTGGGTACAATGAGCAGTTCTTC. Amino acids: CASSQDTSGYNEQFF.

The CDR3 region is CASSQGTASTYEQYF. As DNA, the CDR3 is TGCGCCAGCAGCCAAGGGACAGCTTCGACCTACGAGCAGTACTTC. The chain recombines TRBV4-3 with TRBJ2-7; weak D call: TRBD1 (6 bases). Between the trimmed V and J ends, which lost 1 base and 2 bases, there was a span of 12 bases. This CDR3 is built from 15 residues. CDR1 is LGHNA and CDR2 is YSLEER in the germline V gene.

The chain recombines TRBV10-3 with TRBJ1-4; 9 nucleotides agree with TRBD1. Per germline, CDR1 ENHRY and CDR2 SYGVKD. This CDR3 has 13 amino acids. J lost 8 bases, V lost 6 bases, and 4 bases had no gene match. CDR3 loop: CAIRRGQGEKLFF. CDR3 coding DNA: TGTGCCATCAGGAGGGGACAGGGAGAAAAACTGTTTTTT.

The chain joins TRBV11-3 to TRBJ1-1; D is perhaps TRBD1 (6 bases). Germline V lookup: CDR1 SGHNT, CDR2 YENEEA. The V end lost 5 bases, the J end lost 11 bases, and 15 bases lay between the germline ends. The CDR3 spans 12 residues. CDR3 bases: TGTGCCAGCAGCCAGGGGCGGGCTACGGCTTTCTTT. Translating it yields CASSQGRATAFF.

The chain is built from TRBV5-4 and TRBJ1-4, with a possible D match to TRBD1 (6 bases). CDR3 length equals 15 residues. V lost 0 bases and J lost 2, with 8 bases in between. The germline gives CDR1 SGHNT, CDR2 YYREEE (reference sequence). CDR3 nucleotides: TGTGCCAGCAGCTTGGACAGGGCTACTAATGAAAAACTGTTTTTT. Translation gives CASSLDRATNEKLFF.

J is TRBJ2-7 and V is TRBV19; D gene unclear. The CDR3 runs 14 residues. Germline CDR1 reads LNHDA; CDR2 reads SQIVND (reference sequence). The V gene lost 3 bases and the J gene lost 5 bases, with 14 bases spanning the gap. The CDR3 DNA follows: TGTGCCAGTAGTATGGCAATAGGTAGCCACGAGCAGTACTTC. The encoded protein is CASSMAIGSHEQYF.

There are a few counts of this clone. The chain recombines TRBV5-1 with TRBJ2-5; TRBD1 is a possible D gene (6 bases). The CDR3 length is 14 residues. The germline V gene has CDR1 SGHRS and CDR2 YFSETQ. The V end lost 5 bases, the J end lost 2 bases, and 13 bases lay between the germline ends. CDR3 sequence reads: CASRGTTGQETQYF. CDR3 DNA sequence: TGCGCCAGCAGGGGAACGACAGGTCAAGAGACCCAGTACTTC. The whole variable domain, filled in from reference TRBV5-1 and TRBJ2-5, reads KAGVTQTPRYLIKTRGQQVTLSCSPISGHRSVSWYQQTPGQGLQFLFEYFSETQRNKGNFPGRFSGRQFSNSRSEMNVSTLELGDSALYLCASRGTTGQETQYFGPGTRLLVL.

In its sample, this clone was seen a few times. This rearrangement joins TRBV18 to TRBJ2-3; D unclear. Germline V lookup: CDR1 KGHSH, CDR2 LQKENI. CDR3 length: 14 residues. V gave up 0 bases and J gave up 6 bases, with 10 bases separating them. The CDR3, as DNA: TGTGCCAGCTCACCACCGAGTGGGGTGGATACGCAGTATTTT. It specifies CASSPPSGVDTQYF. The full variable domain, in which reference TRBV18 and TRBJ2-3 provide the parts outside the CDR3, is NAGVMQNPRHLVRRRGQEARLRCSPMKGHSHVYWYRQLPEEGLKFMVYLQKENIIDESGMPKERFSAEFPKEGPSILRIQQVVRGDSAAYFCASSPPSGVDTQYFGPGTRLTVL.

This clone was observed a handful of times. The chain is built from TRBV27 and TRBJ1-2; D remains ambiguous. Deletions cut 3 bases from V and 5 bases from J, with 22 bases between. This CDR3 comprises 17 residues. The germline CDR1 and CDR2 sequences are MNHEY and SMNVEV (reference sequence). This CDR3 is CASSFLRAQDFGYGYTF. The CDR3, as DNA: TGTGCCAGCAGTTTTCTCCGGGCCCAGGATTTCGGGTATGGCTACACCTTC.

The chain joins TRBV4-2 to TRBJ2-3; 10 bases are a match to TRBD2. The germline V gene has CDR1 LGHNA and CDR2 YNFKEQ. The V gene end was trimmed by 0 bases and the J gene end by 4 bases; junction bases not matched to a gene: 4. The CDR3 sequence is 16 residues long. The CDR3 sequence is CASSQDLAGAADTQYF. The DNA for the CDR3 is TGTGCCAGCAGCCAAGACCTAGCGGGAGCGGCAGATACGCAGTATTTT.

V and J are TRBV9 and TRBJ1-2; 7 nucleotides align to TRBD1. CDR1 SGDLS and CDR2 YYNGEE come from the germline V gene. The CDR3 is made up of 15 amino acids. V was pared by 1 base and J by 8 bases, with 11 bases of the junction left unmatched. The CDR3 DNA is TGTGCCAGCAGCGTACAGGCCAGGGGGGCGGAGGGCTACACCTTC. Translation: CASSVQARGAEGYTF.

This clone was seen a handful of times. The gene calls are TRBV5-1 and TRBJ2-7, with 10 nucleotides matching TRBD1. Germline assignment: CDR1 SGHRS and CDR2 YFSETQ. The CDR3 length is 14 residues. J gave up 3 bases and V 0 bases, and 0 bases lay outside the gene matches. As DNA, the CDR3 is TGCGCCAGCAGCTTGGGGACAGGGGGCTACGAGCAGTACTTC. Its translation is CASSLGTGGYEQYF.

The chain couples TRBV25-1 to TRBJ2-3; D gene uncertain. The CDR3 spans 15 residues. V gave up 3 bases and J gave up 2 bases, with 12 bases separating them. CDR1 is MGHDK, CDR2 SYGVNS, per germline. The CDR3 DNA sequence: TGTGCCAGCAGTGATTTTGTTAGACACACAGATACGCAGTATTTT. Translated, it gives CASSDFVRHTDTQYF.

V and J are TRBV27 and TRBJ2-1, with 9 bases lining up with TRBD2. This CDR3 contains 18 residues. Losses at the gene ends were 3 bases for V and 2 bases for J; bases not matched to a gene: 11. Germline CDR1 reads MNHEY; CDR2 reads SMNVEV (reference sequence). CDR3 nucleotides: TGTGCCAGCAGTTTGGATCCGGCTAGCGGGGTACCCTACAATGAGCAGTTCTTC. Translating it yields CASSLDPASGVPYNEQFF.

This sequence joins TRBV2 and TRBJ1-5; 11 positions agree with TRBD1. The CDR3 runs to 15 residues. Germline values: CDR1 SNHLY, CDR2 FYNNEI. V dropped 5 bases and J dropped 6; count of bases not matched to a gene: 6. CDR3 residues: CASSRTGGESQPQHF. DNA for the CDR3: TGTGCCAGCAGTCGGACAGGGGGCGAGAGTCAGCCCCAGCATTTT. Variable domain in full (rest from reference TRBV2 and TRBJ1-5): EPEVTQTPSHQVTQMGQEVILRCVPISNHLYFYWYRQILGQKVEFLVSFYNNEISEKSEIFDDQFSVERPDGSNFTLKIRSTKLEDSAMYFCASSRTGGESQPQHFGDGTRLSIL.

This clone was counted between two and nine times. This rearrangement joins TRBV2 to TRBJ1-2; 8 bases are a match to TRBD1. The V gene end was trimmed by 1 base and the J gene end by 6 bases; junction bases not matched to a gene: 13. CDR1 is SNHLY and CDR2 is FYNNEI in the germline V gene. The CDR3 length is 17 residues. The CDR3 is CASSEVRGPSGGHGYTF. The CDR3 region has the DNA TGTGCCAGCAGTGAAGTCAGGGGGCCCTCCGGGGGTCATGGCTACACCTTC.

Only one count was recorded for this clone. The chain carries TRBV9 and TRBJ2-2; D unresolved. In germline, CDR1 is SGDLS, CDR2 YYNGEE. The V end lost 0 bases, the J end lost 4 bases, and 7 bases lay between the germline ends. The length of the CDR3 is 14 residues. The CDR3 spells CASSVDNPTGELFF. CDR3 coding DNA: TGTGCCAGCAGCGTAGACAATCCCACCGGGGAGCTGTTTTTT.

V gene TRBV28 combines with J gene TRBJ2-7; 12 nucleotides line up with TRBD2. Germline CDR1 reads MDHEN; CDR2 reads SYDVKM. V lost 7 bases and J lost 0; bases outside the gene matches: 13. The CDR3 contains 18 residues. CDR3 region: CASISTGLAGRSSYEQYF. CDR3 nucleotide sequence: TGTGCCAGCATCTCAACGGGACTAGCGGGCCGAAGCTCCTACGAGCAGTACTTC.